This T cell receptor beta chain was documented in a study of T-cell memory formation after mild COVID-19. 5'RACE, which relied on constant-segment primers, yielded TCR alpha and TCR beta cDNA libraries carrying sample barcodes and UMIs. TCRdb called the 5' RACE reads again in MiXCR, with one record for every CDR3 protein. This table holds under 300,000 distinct CDR3 sequences, 8% to 9% found once. This clonotype came up a few times. Its antigen is as yet unknown. V lost 0 bases and J 7 bases, leaving 16 bases between the germline ends. The CDR3 sequence is 15 residues long. Germline values: CDR1 MNHEY, CDR2 SVGAGI. Study conclusions and caveats: Later expanders leaned CD4+, whereas clones that contracted between day 15 and 85 were balanced CD4/CD8. For contracting clones, CD4+ ones sat mainly in CM and EM, CD8+ in EMRA.

The sample was PBMCs or a T cell subset sorted from them (not recorded which). The sequence derives from a man younger than 35 who had mild COVID-19 (a few samples of this study predate the infection). Cell type and time point are not known. The V gene is TRBV6-5, the J gene TRBJ2-7, with D hard to call. The CDR3 region is CASSYSPGSIDEQYF. In DNA form, the CDR3 reads TGTGCCAGCAGTTACTCCCCCGGGTCTATAGATGAGCAGTACTTC.